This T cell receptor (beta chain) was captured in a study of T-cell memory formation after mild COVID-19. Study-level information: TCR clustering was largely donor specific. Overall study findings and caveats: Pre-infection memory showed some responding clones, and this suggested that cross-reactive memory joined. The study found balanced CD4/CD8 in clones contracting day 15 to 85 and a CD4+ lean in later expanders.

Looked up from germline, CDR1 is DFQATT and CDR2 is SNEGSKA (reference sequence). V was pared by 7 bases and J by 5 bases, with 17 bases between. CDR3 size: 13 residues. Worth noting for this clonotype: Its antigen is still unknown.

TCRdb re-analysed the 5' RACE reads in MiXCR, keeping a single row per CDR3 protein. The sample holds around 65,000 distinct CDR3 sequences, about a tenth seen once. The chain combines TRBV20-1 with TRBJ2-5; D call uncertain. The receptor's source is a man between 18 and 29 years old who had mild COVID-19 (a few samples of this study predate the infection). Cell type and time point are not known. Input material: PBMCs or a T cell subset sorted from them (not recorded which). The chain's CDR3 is CSGLGGGEETQYF. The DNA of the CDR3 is TGCAGTGGGTTGGGCGGCGGTGAGGAGACCCAGTACTTC.